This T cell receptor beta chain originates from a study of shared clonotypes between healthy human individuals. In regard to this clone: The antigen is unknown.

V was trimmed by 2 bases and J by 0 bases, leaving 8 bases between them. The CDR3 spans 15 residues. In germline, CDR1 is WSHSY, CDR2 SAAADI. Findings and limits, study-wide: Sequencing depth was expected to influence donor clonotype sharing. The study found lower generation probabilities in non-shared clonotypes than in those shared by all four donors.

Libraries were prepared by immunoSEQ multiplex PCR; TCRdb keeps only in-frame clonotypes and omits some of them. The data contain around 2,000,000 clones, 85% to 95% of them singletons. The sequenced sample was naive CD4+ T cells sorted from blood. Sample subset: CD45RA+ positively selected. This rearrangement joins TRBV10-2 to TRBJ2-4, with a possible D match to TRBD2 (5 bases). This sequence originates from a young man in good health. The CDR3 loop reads CASSEKRLAKNIQYF. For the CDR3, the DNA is TGCGCCAGCAGTGAGAAGCGGTTAGCCAAAAACATTCAGTACTTC.